This T cell receptor (beta chain) was retrieved from a study of cytomegalovirus exposure and HLA in healthy donors. Primers: 60 Vbeta forward and 13 Jbeta reverse. Clones were sequenced by immunoSEQ multiplex PCR, and TCRdb holds only the in-frame ones, with some missing. The table has about 250,000 clones, roughly two thirds seen once; the top ten hold under 2.5%. CDR3 size: 16 residues. Germline V gene lookup returns CDR1 LNHDA and CDR2 SQIVND (reference sequence). Between the trimmed V and J ends, which lost 4 bases and 4 bases, there was a span of 16 bases. General study findings and limits: The productive fraction for most TCR beta V segments was about 87% or about 30% in an earlier analysis. Generally TCR sequences proved uncommon, though certain public TCRs appeared in numerous donors. With further analysis later on, most CMV-associated TCR beta chains appeared HLA-restricted. One variant, a missense change in DCLRE1C, was linked in a later analysis to TCR beta V- and J-gene trimming.

In its sample, this clone was seen once. The antigen is unknown. The chain is built from TRBV19 and TRBJ1-4, with D possibly being TRBD1 (6 bases). Sequencing input: PBMCs. The clonotype comes from a female donor in good health and CMV-seronegative. The CDR3 DNA is TGTGCCAGTAGTACACGGGGGGGCTCGAGTAATGAAAAACTGTTTTTT. Amino acids: CASSTRGGSSNEKLFF.